Following are 32 T cell receptor beta chains from one sample sequenced in a study of blood T cell repertoires in COVID-19. Sequencing used immunoSEQ multiplex PCR; TCRdb keeps in-frame clones, though not all of them. The sample holds more than 85,000 clones, over 65% seen once. The specimen sequenced was peripheral blood. These receptors were collected from a woman of 80 years or more with acute or convalescent COVID-19.

This clone was observed a few times. The chain recombines TRBV18 with TRBJ2-7; D unclear. The germline gives CDR1 KGHSH, CDR2 LQKENI. V was clipped by 5 bases and J by 0 bases, with 5 bases between them. CDR3 length: 12 amino acids. The DNA of the CDR3 is TGTGCCAGCTCAACAGTCTCCTACGAGCAGTACTTC. Residues: CASSTVSYEQYF.

The chain employs TRBV5-4 and TRBJ1-6; the match to TRBD1 covers 7 bases. Germline CDR1 and CDR2: SGHNT and YYREEE (reference sequence). The J segment lost 8 bases and the V segment lost 1 base, leaving 6 bases of the junction unmatched. This CDR3 is 15 amino acids long. The CDR3 coding sequence is TGTGCCAGCAGCTTGTCTGGACAGGTGGATTCACCCCTCCACTTT. This translates into CASSLSGQVDSPLHF.

The chain recombines TRBV5-4 with TRBJ2-3, with TRBD2 matching 10 bases. CDR1 is SGHNT and CDR2 is YYREEE in the germline V gene (reference sequence). The junction had 7 bases not matched to a gene; V was cut back by 1 base and J by 2 bases. This CDR3 spans 17 amino acids. In DNA, the CDR3 is TGTGCCAGCAGCTTGCTGGGTAGCGGGGGGAACACAGATACGCAGTATTTT. Residues: CASSLLGSGGNTDTQYF.

The genes are TRBV28 and TRBJ2-7; maybe TRBD1 (5 bases). This CDR3 is built from 14 residues. Trimming pared 6 bases from V and 0 bases from J, leaving 12 bases between. The germline gives CDR1 MDHEN, CDR2 SYDVKM. The DNA of the CDR3 is TGTGCCAGCAGCCTAGTGGGGCACTCCTACGAGCAGTACTTC. As protein: CASSLVGHSYEQYF.

This sequence joins TRBV19 and TRBJ1-1; TRBD1 agrees at 7 bases. CDR1 is LNHDA and CDR2 is SQIVND in the germline V gene (reference sequence). The CDR3 is 14 amino acids. The V and J ends lost 7 bases and 0 bases, in that order; junction bases with no gene match: 5. DNA of the CDR3: TGTGCCAGTAATTTGGGACAGATGAACACTGAAGCTTTCTTT. Translating it yields CASNLGQMNTEAFF.

The chain uses TRBV24-1 and TRBJ2-3; 15 positions match TRBD2. V lost 3 bases, J lost 9 bases, and 9 bases stayed unmatched. CDR3 size: 17 residues. The germline V gene has CDR1 KGHDR and CDR2 SFDVKD. The CDR3 DNA follows: TGTGCCACCAGTGATGGGACTAGCGGGAGGAACCGCGGAACGCAGTATTTT. This sequence encodes CATSDGTSGRNRGTQYF.

This clone appeared a few times. The rearrangement joins TRBV11-1 to TRBJ1-2, with D uncertain. V lost 1 base to trimming and J lost 0 bases, with 6 bases between them. The CDR3 spans 14 residues. CDR1 and CDR2 (germline): SGHAT, FQDESV (reference sequence). CDR3 amino acids: CASSLGRANYGYTF. The DNA for the CDR3 is TGTGCCAGCAGCTTAGGGAGAGCTAACTATGGCTACACCTTC. Looking up the rest from reference TRBV11-1 and TRBJ1-2 gives the full variable domain: EAEVAQSPRYKITEKSQAVAFWCDPISGHATLYWYRQILGQGPELLVQFQDESVVDDSQLPKDRFSAERLKGVDSTLKIQPAELGDSAMYLCASSLGRANYGYTFGSGTRLTVV.

The chain uses TRBV14 and TRBJ2-7, with 8 bases identical to TRBD2. V lost 4 bases, J lost 4 bases, and 6 bases stayed unmatched. The CDR3 consists of 14 residues. Germline values: CDR1 SGHDN, CDR2 FVKESK. The CDR3 loop reads CASSRSGGRYEQYF. The DNA of the CDR3 is TGTGCCAGCAGCCGGAGCGGGGGTAGGTACGAGCAGTACTTC.

V and J are TRBV6-2 or TRBV6-3 and TRBJ2-7, with a possible D match to TRBD2 (5 bases). Trimming removed 1 base at V and 5 bases at J, with 15 bases between. The CDR3 totals 15 residues. Germline V gene sequence: CDR1 MNHEY, CDR2 SVGEGT. The CDR3 coding sequence is TGTGCCAGCAGTTACTTTGAGGGTCCCCCTCACGAGCAGTACTTC. It codes for CASSYFEGPPHEQYF.

This clone was observed a handful of times. The chain joins TRBV6-2 or TRBV6-3 to TRBJ1-2; D is unclear. Germline-derived CDR1 and CDR2 are MNHEY and SVGEGT. V lost 3 bases to trimming and J lost 2 bases, with 10 bases between them. This CDR3 is 14 amino acids long. CDR3 residues: CASSYSILNYGYTF. CDR3 in DNA: TGTGCCAGCAGTTATTCTATCCTAAACTATGGCTACACCTTC.

V usage is TRBV4-2 and J usage is TRBJ1-3; the D gene is possibly TRBD1 (6 bases). The CDR3 is 16 residues long. Germline V CDR1 and CDR2: LGHNA, YNFKEQ. V dropped 0 bases and J dropped 4 bases, with 13 bases sitting between them. The CDR3 bases are TGTGCCAGCAGCCAAGATTGGCAGGGGCTAGGAAACACCATATATTTT. It codes for CASSQDWQGLGNTIYF.

The chain joins TRBV2 to TRBJ2-5; D possibly corresponds to TRBD2 (5 bases). The germline V and J ends were trimmed by 5 bases and 1 base, with 11 bases remaining between them. CDR3 length equals 14 residues. Germline V gene sequence: CDR1 SNHLY, CDR2 FYNNEI. The CDR3 region is CASSIGRGQETQYF. The DNA of the CDR3 is TGTGCCAGCAGTATAGGACGGGGCCAAGAGACCCAGTACTTC.

The sample holds one count of this clone. The chain has TRBV7-6 and TRBJ2-1; 10 bases are a match to TRBD2. After removal of 3 bases from V and 0 bases from J, the junction contained 5 bases not matched to a gene. The CDR3 has 17 residues. Germline V CDR1 and CDR2: SGHVS, FNYEAQ. The CDR3 DNA is TGTGCCAGCAGCTTGGCTAGCGGGAGTAGCTCCTACAATGAGCAGTTCTTC. The encoded protein is CASSLASGSSSYNEQFF. Combining the CDR3 with reference TRBV7-6 and TRBJ2-1 gives the whole variable domain GAGVSQSPRYKVTKRGQDVALRCDPISGHVSLYWYRQALGQGPEFLTYFNYEAQQDKSGLPNDRFSAERPEGSISTLTIQRTEQRDSAMYRCASSLASGSSSYNEQFFGPGTRLTVL.

The chain employs TRBV5-1 and TRBJ1-5, with D possibly being TRBD1 (5 bases). Trimming stripped 0 bases from V and 1 base from J, with 17 bases between. The length of the CDR3 is 18 residues. CDR1 is SGHRS and CDR2 is YFSETQ in the germline V gene. The CDR3 reads CASSLGTGGFQSNQPQHF. The CDR3 DNA follows: TGCGCCAGCAGCTTGGGCACAGGCGGTTTTCAAAGCAATCAGCCCCAGCATTTT.

V usage is TRBV27 and J usage is TRBJ2-7; D unclear. CDR1 and CDR2 (germline): MNHEY, SMNVEV (reference sequence). There are 13 residues in the CDR3. V was pared by 3 bases and J by 9 bases, with 15 bases between. CDR3 protein: CASSFRGFPVQYF. The CDR3 region has the DNA TGTGCCAGCAGTTTCCGCGGATTCCCGGTGCAGTACTTC.

CDR3: CASSLSGDSGNTIYF. The CDR3 coding sequence is TGTGCCAGCAGCTTGTCGGGGGACTCTGGAAACACCATATATTTT. The chain carries TRBV5-5 and TRBJ1-3; perhaps TRBD1 as D (5 bases). V was shortened by 1 base and J by 0 bases, with 8 bases between the two germline ends. The germline V gene has CDR1 SGHKS and CDR2 YYEKEE (reference sequence). The CDR3 is 15 residues long.

This clone was picked up one time. This chain links TRBV7-2 with TRBJ2-1; TRBD1 agrees at 10 bases. The CDR3 length is 14 residues. Germline CDR1 and CDR2: SGHTA and FQGNSA. The junction had 0 bases not matched to a gene; V was cut back by 5 bases and J by 2 bases. CDR3 sequence reads: CASSGQGAYNEQFF. In DNA form, the CDR3 reads TGTGCCAGCAGCGGACAGGGGGCCTACAATGAGCAGTTCTTC.

This clone was counted between two and nine times. V gene TRBV18 combines with J gene TRBJ2-5; 7 bases are shared with TRBD1. This CDR3 is 14 amino acids long. Germline CDR1 reads KGHSH; CDR2 reads LQKENI. Trimming at V came to 0 bases and at J to 3 bases, leaving 1 base not matched to a gene. The CDR3 loop reads CASSPPGQKETQYF. The DNA of the CDR3 is TGTGCCAGCTCACCACCGGGACAGAAAGAGACCCAGTACTTC.

The V gene is TRBV5-1, the J gene TRBJ2-5; 7 nucleotides line up with TRBD2. Germline V CDR1 and CDR2: SGHRS, YFSETQ. Trimming removed 2 bases from V and 1 base from J; junction bases left unmatched: 5. The CDR3 extends over 15 amino acids. The CDR3 loop is CASSFGRSRQETQYF. DNA for the CDR3: TGCGCCAGCAGCTTCGGGAGGTCCCGCCAAGAGACCCAGTACTTC.

This chain joins TRBV7-9 and TRBJ1-1; D call uncertain. The CDR3 length is 14 residues. V was clipped by 2 bases and J by 2 bases, with 9 bases between them. CDR1 and CDR2 from the germline V gene are SEHNR and FQNEAQ (reference sequence). In nucleotides, the CDR3 is TGTGCCAGCAGCTTAAGTACGGTAAACACTGAAGCTTTCTTT. Translating it yields CASSLSTVNTEAFF.

The chain employs TRBV27 and TRBJ2-5; TRBD1 aligns across 9 bases. This CDR3 spans 15 amino acids. The germline V gene encodes CDR1 MNHEY and CDR2 SMNVEV (reference sequence). V lost 4 bases and J lost 5; bases outside the gene matches: 8. The chain's CDR3 is CASSSRQGVGETQYF. In nucleotides, the CDR3 is TGTGCCAGCAGTTCCAGACAGGGGGTAGGGGAGACCCAGTACTTC.

This chain links TRBV4-2 with TRBJ2-3; D is perhaps TRBD1 (5 bases). The germline V gene encodes CDR1 LGHNA and CDR2 YNFKEQ. The CDR3 is made up of 15 amino acids. Trimming shortened V by 6 bases and J by 1 base, and 14 bases separated the two germline ends. The DNA of the CDR3 is TGTGCCAGCAGACAGCTTCTCAGGGGCACAGATACGCAGTATTTT. It specifies CASRQLLRGTDTQYF.

This clone was seen just once. The CDR3 loop reads CASSQDVGQDTPLHF. The CDR3 DNA reads TGTGCCAGCAGCCAAGACGTGGGCCAGGACACACCCCTCCACTTT. V and J are TRBV3-1 (or the pseudogene TRBV3-2) and TRBJ1-6; weak D call: TRBD1 (5 bases). From germline, CDR1 is LGHDT and CDR2 YNNKEL (reference sequence). Trimming removed 0 bases at V and 11 bases at J, with 14 bases between. The CDR3 totals 15 residues.

This sequence joins TRBV5-4 and TRBJ2-7; the match to TRBD2 covers 8 bases. CDR1 and CDR2 from the germline V gene are SGHNT and YYREEE (reference sequence). V shed 0 bases and J 6 bases; nucleotides not matched to a gene: 5. The CDR3 is 14 amino acids. The CDR3 here is CASSLAGGMFEQYF. The CDR3 nucleotides read TGTGCCAGCAGCTTGGCGGGGGGGATGTTCGAGCAGTACTTC.

This chain uses TRBV4-2 with TRBJ2-3, with 12 bases lining up with TRBD2. This CDR3 contains 16 residues. Germline trimming cut 4 bases from V and 2 bases from J; bases unmatched to any gene: 4. Germline-derived CDR1 and CDR2 are LGHNA and YNFKEQ. The CDR3 protein is CASSRRTSGTTDTQYF. The CDR3 DNA is TGTGCCAGCAGCCGCAGGACTAGCGGGACCACAGATACGCAGTATTTT.

V usage is TRBV18 and J usage is TRBJ2-7; TRBD1 is a possible D gene (5 bases). The germline V gene encodes CDR1 KGHSH and CDR2 LQKENI. The CDR3 has 14 residues. Trimming removed 2 bases at V and 3 bases at J, with 11 bases between. Here the CDR3 DNA reads TGTGCCAGCTCACCAAGCGCAGGGAACTACGAGCAGTACTTC. Translation: CASSPSAGNYEQYF.

The chain couples TRBV9 to TRBJ2-7; a weak D match, TRBD2 (6 bases). V was cut by 4 bases and J by 7 bases, with 24 bases left in between. The CDR3 totals 16 residues. CDR1 is SGDLS, CDR2 YYNGEE, per germline. The CDR3 region is CASSPEPSALPGEQYF. The CDR3 coding sequence is TGTGCCAGCAGCCCCGAACCTAGCGCACTACCGGGAGAGCAGTACTTC.

The J gene is TRBJ2-2, the V gene TRBV3-1 (or the pseudogene TRBV3-2); 8 nucleotides agree with TRBD2. CDR3 length equals 15 residues. The germline gives CDR1 LGHDT, CDR2 YNNKEL (reference sequence). The V gene end was trimmed by 1 base and the J gene end by 4 bases; junction bases not matched to a gene: 2. This chain's CDR3 is CASSQVGGATGELFF. The DNA for the CDR3 is TGTGCCAGCAGCCAAGTCGGGGGGGCCACCGGGGAGCTGTTTTTT.

CDR3 amino acids: CASSPTSLGGRDTQYF. As DNA, the CDR3 is TGTGCCAGCTCACCTACTAGCTTGGGTGGGCGTGATACGCAGTATTTT. V and J are TRBV18 and TRBJ2-3; D may be TRBD2 (6 bases). Germline CDR1 KGHSH, CDR2 LQKENI. The CDR3 consists of 16 residues. V lost 3 bases, J lost 6 bases, and 19 bases lay in between.

This clone has more than one count but fewer than ten. J is TRBJ2-5 and V is TRBV5-5; 8 bases map to TRBD2. Germline loops: CDR1 SGHKS, CDR2 YYEKEE (reference sequence). The CDR3 contains 14 residues. With V trimmed by 7 bases and J by 1 base, 6 bases remained unmatched. The CDR3 spells CASGASGFQETQYF. DNA for the CDR3: TGTGCCAGCGGGGCTAGCGGGTTCCAAGAGACCCAGTACTTC.

The chain is built from TRBV28 and TRBJ2-2, with D possibly matching TRBD2 (5 bases). V was cut by 8 bases and J by 7 bases, with 11 bases left in between. The CDR3 is 12 amino acids. Germline V gives CDR1 MDHEN, CDR2 SYDVKM. The CDR3 DNA reads TGTGCCAGCCGAACGGCGGGCGGGGAGCTGTTTTTT. This sequence encodes CASRTAGGELFF. The complete variable domain, with remaining parts taken from reference TRBV28 and TRBJ2-2, reads DVKVTQSSRYLVKRTGEKVFLECVQDMDHENMFWYRQDPGLGLRLIYFSYDVKMKEKGDIPEGYSVSREKKERFSLILESASTNQTSMYLCASRTAGGELFFGEGSRLTVL.

The CDR3 nucleotides read TGTGCCTGGAGTGCACAAGCGGGACCCACAGATACGCAGTATTTT. Translated: CAWSAQAGPTDTQYF. The rearrangement joins TRBV30 to TRBJ2-3; TRBD2 matches at 7 bases. The CDR3 sequence is 15 residues long. Trimming took 1 base from V and 2 from J; bases not matched to a gene: 6. Looked up from germline, CDR1 is GTSNPN and CDR2 is SVGIG (reference sequence).